This TCR beta chain came from a study of cytomegalovirus exposure and HLA in healthy donors. General study findings and limits: High sensitivity and specificity were reportedly achieved when the classifier diagnosed cytomegalovirus status.

Worth noting for this clone: The antigen is unknown.

V lost 4 bases and J 4 bases, leaving 10 bases between the germline ends. The CDR3 is 12 residues long. Germline loops: CDR1 SQVTM, CDR2 ANQGSEA. PCR involved 60 Vbeta and 13 Jbeta primers. The protocol was immunoSEQ multiplex PCR, while the TCRdb copy is restricted to in-frame clones and leaves out a portion. The data show 90,000 or so clones, approximately 75% seen once. The chain combines TRBV29-1 with TRBJ1-2; possible D gene TRBD1, 5 bases. The sequenced sample was PBMCs. The receptor's source is a man aged 55 to 70 in good health and CMV-seronegative. The CDR3 spells CSVVTGAYGYTF. CDR3 nucleotides: TGCAGCGTTGTAACAGGAGCCTATGGCTACACCTTC.